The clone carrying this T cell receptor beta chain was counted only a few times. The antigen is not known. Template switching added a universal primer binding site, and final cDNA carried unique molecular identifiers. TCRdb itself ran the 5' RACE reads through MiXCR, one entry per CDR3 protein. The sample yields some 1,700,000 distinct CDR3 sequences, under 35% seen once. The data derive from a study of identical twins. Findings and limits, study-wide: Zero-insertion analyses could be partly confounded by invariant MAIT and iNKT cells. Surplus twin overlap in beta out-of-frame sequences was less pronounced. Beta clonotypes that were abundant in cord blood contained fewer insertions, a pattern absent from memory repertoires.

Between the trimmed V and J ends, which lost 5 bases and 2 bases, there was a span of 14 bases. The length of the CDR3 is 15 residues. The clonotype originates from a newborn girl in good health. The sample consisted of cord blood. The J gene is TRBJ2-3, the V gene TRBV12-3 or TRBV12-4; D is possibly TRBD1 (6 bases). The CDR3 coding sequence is TGTGCCAGCAGTCCCGACAGGCTACCCACAGATACGCAGTATTTT. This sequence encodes CASSPDRLPTDTQYF.